These 19 T cell receptor beta chains were sequenced from one sample in a study of blood T cell repertoires in COVID-19. Method: immunoSEQ multiplex PCR; TCRdb's copy keeps in-frame clones and lacks some. The data hold under 100,000 clones, with approximately 88% observed a single time. Input material: peripheral blood. The receptor source for this set is a man aged 30 to 45 with acute or convalescent COVID-19.

This clone was counted once. V gene TRBV11-2 combines with J gene TRBJ2-7, with 8 bases lining up with TRBD1. The V gene end was trimmed by 5 bases and the J gene end by 2 bases; junction bases not matched to a gene: 5. CDR3 size: 14 residues. The germline V gene encodes CDR1 SGHAT and CDR2 FQNNGV. CDR3 amino acids: CASSTPGQAYEQYF. DNA of the CDR3: TGTGCCAGCAGCACGCCGGGACAGGCCTACGAGCAGTACTTC.

The chain employs TRBV28 and TRBJ2-1, with D tentatively TRBD2 (7 bases). The CDR3 spans 15 residues. CDR1 and CDR2 (germline): MDHEN, SYDVKM. V lost 7 bases, J lost 10 bases, and 23 bases lay in between. CDR3 residues: CASNEGGARVSEQFF. CDR3 sequence (DNA): TGTGCCAGCAATGAAGGGGGGGCAAGGGTGTCGGAGCAGTTCTTC.

This clone was detected only once. The chain couples TRBV6-5 to TRBJ2-1, with 9 bases fitting TRBD1. The CDR3 loop spans 13 amino acids. Trimming removed 8 bases from V and 6 bases from J; junction bases left unmatched: 5. CDR1 and CDR2 from the germline V gene are MNHEY and SVGAGI. The CDR3: CASHQGQGNEQFF. CDR3 DNA: TGTGCCAGCCACCAGGGACAGGGCAATGAGCAGTTCTTC.

The chain is built from TRBV2 and TRBJ1-2, with TRBD1 as a possible D gene (5 bases). V was cut by 3 bases and J by 4 bases, with 18 bases left in between. Germline V gene sequence: CDR1 SNHLY, CDR2 FYNNEI. The CDR3 is 16 amino acids. CDR3 sequence (DNA): TGTGCCAGCAGTGACGAGTGGCAGGGAAAATCCTATGGCTACACCTTC. This translates into CASSDEWQGKSYGYTF.

The rearrangement joins TRBV6-5 to TRBJ2-5; D possibly corresponds to TRBD2 (6 bases). Deletions cut 9 bases from V and 5 bases from J, with 22 bases between. There are 15 residues in the CDR3. Germline CDR1 reads MNHEY; CDR2 reads SVGAGI. CDR3 bases: TGTGCCAGTCGCGCAACGGCGGGATCGGGGGAGACCCAGTACTTC. Its protein is CASRATAGSGETQYF.

The V call is TRBV12-3 or TRBV12-4, the J call TRBJ2-3; TRBD2 aligns across 8 bases. Losses at the gene ends were 6 bases for V and 10 bases for J; bases not matched to a gene: 3. This CDR3 has 11 amino acids. The CDR3 loop is CASSGLAAQYF. The CDR3 nucleotides are TGTGCCAGCAGCGGACTAGCAGCGCAGTATTTT.

By proportion, this clone is medium-sized (0.01 to 0.1%). The V gene is TRBV6-4, the J gene TRBJ2-3; tentative D call: TRBD1 (6 bases). Germline CDR1 is MRHNA and CDR2 is SNTAGT. CDR3 length: 13 residues. The germline V and J ends were trimmed by 3 bases and 2 bases, with 6 bases remaining between them. The CDR3, as DNA: TGTGCCAGCAGTGAGGGACACACAGATACGCAGTATTTT. Its protein is CASSEGHTDTQYF.

The rearrangement joins TRBV19 to TRBJ1-1; the D is unclear. CDR1 is LNHDA, CDR2 SQIVND, per germline (reference sequence). The ends were cut back, 4 bases at V and 3 bases at J, with 15 bases in the middle. The CDR3 is 15 residues long. CDR3 amino acids: CASSTFGGVYTEAFF. In DNA form, the CDR3 reads TGTGCCAGTAGTACCTTCGGCGGGGTGTACACTGAAGCTTTCTTT.

This clone was seen a handful of times. This chain connects TRBV5-1 to TRBJ1-4; possible D gene TRBD1, 5 bases. Trimming took off 1 base at V and 2 bases at J, with 12 bases between the two ends. The CDR3 is 16 residues long. CDR1 SGHRS and CDR2 YFSETQ come from the germline V gene. The CDR3 region is CASSLNTGGTNEKLFF. The CDR3 DNA follows: TGCGCCAGCAGCTTGAATACGGGGGGGACTAATGAAAAACTGTTTTTT.

CDR3 amino acids: CASSFIQGTYEQYF. Here the CDR3 DNA reads TGTGCCAGCAGTTTTATACAGGGGACCTACGAGCAGTACTTC. The rearrangement uses TRBV28 and TRBJ2-7; the match to TRBD1 covers 7 bases. The CDR3 is made up of 14 amino acids. Germline CDR1 reads MDHEN; CDR2 reads SYDVKM. J lost 2 bases, V lost 3 bases, and 4 bases had no gene match.

The rearrangement links TRBV7-2 to TRBJ2-5; 8 positions match TRBD2. Germline assignment: CDR1 SGHTA and CDR2 FQGNSA. Trimming at V came to 4 bases and at J to 2 bases, leaving 6 bases not matched to a gene. This CDR3 is 15 amino acids long. CDR3: CASSSGTSWQETQYF. The CDR3 region has the DNA TGTGCCAGCAGCTCTGGGACTAGTTGGCAAGAGACCCAGTACTTC. The variable domain in full, completed from reference TRBV7-2 and TRBJ2-5, reads GAGVSQSPSNKVTEKGKDVELRCDPISGHTALYWYRQSLGQGLEFLIYFQGNSAPDKSGLPSDRFSAERTGGSVSTLTIQRTQQEDSAVYLCASSSGTSWQETQYFGPGTRLLVL.

This chain links TRBV28 with TRBJ1-2, with D perhaps TRBD1 (6 bases). Germline-derived CDR1 and CDR2 are MDHEN and SYDVKM. CDR3 length: 14 residues. Deletions cut 4 bases from V and 6 bases from J, with 15 bases between. The CDR3 loop reads CASSSIQGRHGYTF. The CDR3 DNA reads as TGTGCCAGCAGTTCAATACAGGGTCGACATGGCTACACCTTC.

This chain links TRBV9 with TRBJ2-2, with 9 positions matching TRBD1. This CDR3 is 15 amino acids long. V was clipped by 1 base and J by 6 bases; unmatched bases: 4. Germline CDR1 is SGDLS and CDR2 is YYNGEE. CDR3 nucleotide sequence: TGTGCCAGCAGCGTATCCGGGACAGGGTCCGGGGAGCTGTTTTTT. Protein product: CASSVSGTGSGELFF. Full variable domain (rest looked up from reference TRBV9 and TRBJ2-2): DSGVTQTPKHLITATGQRVTLRCSPRSGDLSVYWYQQSLDQGLQFLIQYYNGEERAKGNILERFSAQQFPDLHSELNLSSLELGDSALYFCASSVSGTGSGELFFGEGSRLTVL.

This sequence joins TRBV24-1 and TRBJ1-2; 8 nucleotides line up with TRBD1. V was clipped by 3 bases and J by 8 bases; unmatched bases: 10. The CDR3 length is 15 residues. Per the germline V gene, CDR1 is KGHDR and CDR2 is SFDVKD. The CDR3 is CATSDTGTGFGGYTF. As DNA, the CDR3 is TGTGCCACCAGTGATACCGGGACAGGTTTTGGGGGCTACACCTTC.

This chain connects TRBV9 to TRBJ2-3, with 8 bases identical to TRBD2. The CDR3 loop spans 16 amino acids. J lost 3 bases, V lost 0 bases, and 6 bases had no gene match. The germline CDR1 and CDR2 sequences are SGDLS and YYNGEE. The DNA for the CDR3 is TGTGCCAGCAGCGTAGTAACGGGAGGGTTGACAGATACGCAGTATTTT. Protein: CASSVVTGGLTDTQYF.

This clone occurred a few times. This chain joins TRBV28 and TRBJ2-7; no definite D call. CDR1 and CDR2 (germline): MDHEN, SYDVKM. The CDR3 covers 14 residues. The germline V and J ends were trimmed by 10 bases and 3 bases, with 19 bases remaining between them. The CDR3 protein is CANIPWLNYYEQYF. DNA of the CDR3: TGTGCCAACATCCCCTGGCTTAATTACTACGAGCAGTACTTC.

The J gene is TRBJ2-2, the V gene TRBV6-5; TRBD2 agrees at 12 bases. Unmatched junction bases numbered 7, after V lost 11 bases and J lost 9 bases. CDR1 and CDR2 (germline): MNHEY, SVGAGI. CDR3 size: 13 residues. The DNA for the CDR3 is TGTGCCGTCCTGACTAGCGGGAGCTGGGAGCTGTTTTTT. As protein: CAVLTSGSWELFF.

CDR3 sequence reads: CASSDDDRGYGYTF. CDR3 bases: TGTGCCAGCAGCGACGACGACAGGGGCTATGGCTACACCTTC. The chain has TRBV9 and TRBJ1-2; 8 nucleotides line up with TRBD1. This CDR3 has 14 residues. From germline, CDR1 is SGDLS and CDR2 YYNGEE. Trimming at V came to 3 bases and at J to 4 bases, leaving 5 bases not matched to a gene.

This clone has a single count. The chain has TRBV19 and TRBJ1-6, with 9 bases fitting TRBD1. V lost 6 bases, J lost 10 bases, and 4 bases stayed unmatched. The germline gives CDR1 LNHDA, CDR2 SQIVND (reference sequence). This CDR3 has 13 amino acids. The CDR3 loop is CASRDRGESPLHF. CDR3 bases: TGTGCCAGTAGGGACAGGGGTGAGTCACCCCTCCACTTT.